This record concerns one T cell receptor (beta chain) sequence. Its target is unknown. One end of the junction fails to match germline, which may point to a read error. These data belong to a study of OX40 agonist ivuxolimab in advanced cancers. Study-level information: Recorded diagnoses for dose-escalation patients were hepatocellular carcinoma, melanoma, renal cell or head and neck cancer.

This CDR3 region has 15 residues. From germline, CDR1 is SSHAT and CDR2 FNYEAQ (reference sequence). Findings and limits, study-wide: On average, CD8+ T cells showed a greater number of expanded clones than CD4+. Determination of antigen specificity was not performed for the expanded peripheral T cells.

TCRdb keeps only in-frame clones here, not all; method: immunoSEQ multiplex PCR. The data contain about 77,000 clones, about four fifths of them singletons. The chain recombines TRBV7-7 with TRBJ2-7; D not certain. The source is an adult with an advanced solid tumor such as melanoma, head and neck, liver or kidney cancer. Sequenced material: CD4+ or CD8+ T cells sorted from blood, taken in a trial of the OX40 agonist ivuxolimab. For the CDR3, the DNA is TGTGCTAGCAGCTTAGAGCCGTTCTGGGCCTACGAGCAGTACTTC. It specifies CASSLEPFWAYEQYF.